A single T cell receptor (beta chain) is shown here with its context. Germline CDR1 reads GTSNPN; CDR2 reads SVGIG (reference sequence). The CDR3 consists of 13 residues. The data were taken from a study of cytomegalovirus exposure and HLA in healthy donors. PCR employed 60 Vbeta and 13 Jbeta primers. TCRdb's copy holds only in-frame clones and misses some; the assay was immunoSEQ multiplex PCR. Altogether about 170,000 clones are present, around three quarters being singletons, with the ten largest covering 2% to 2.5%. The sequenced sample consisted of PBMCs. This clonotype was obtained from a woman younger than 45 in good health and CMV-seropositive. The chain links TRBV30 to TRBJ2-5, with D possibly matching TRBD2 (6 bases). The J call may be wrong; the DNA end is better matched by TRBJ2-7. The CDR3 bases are TGTGCCTGGAGTAACCCGGGACTCCACGAGCAGTACTTC. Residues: CAWSNPGLHEQYF.